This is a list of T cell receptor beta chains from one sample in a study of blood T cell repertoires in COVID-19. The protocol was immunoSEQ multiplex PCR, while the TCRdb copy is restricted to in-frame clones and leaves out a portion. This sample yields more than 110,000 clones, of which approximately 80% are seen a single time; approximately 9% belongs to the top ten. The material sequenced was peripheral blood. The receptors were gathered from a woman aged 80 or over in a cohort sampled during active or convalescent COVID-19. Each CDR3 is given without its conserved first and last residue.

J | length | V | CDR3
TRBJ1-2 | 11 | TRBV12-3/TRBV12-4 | ASSLKGEYGYT
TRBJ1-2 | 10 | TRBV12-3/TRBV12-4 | ASSFSPYGYT
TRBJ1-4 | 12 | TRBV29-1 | SAGTGSAGEKLF
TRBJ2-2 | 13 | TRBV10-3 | AISVGGSRAGELF
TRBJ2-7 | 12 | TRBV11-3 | ASSGTGDPYEQY
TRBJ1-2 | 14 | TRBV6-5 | ASSSRQGQNTYGYT
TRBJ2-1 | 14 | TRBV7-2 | ASSLGTGGSYNEQF
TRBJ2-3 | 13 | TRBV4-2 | ASSLSSGGSDTQY
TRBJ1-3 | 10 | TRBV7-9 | ASSPRASTIY
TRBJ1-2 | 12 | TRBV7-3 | ASSPSQGARGYT
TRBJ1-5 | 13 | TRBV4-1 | ASSQADRDNQPQH
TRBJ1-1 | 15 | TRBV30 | AWSYTWAGPMNTEAF
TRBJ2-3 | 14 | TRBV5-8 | APKPRGTGVSDTQY
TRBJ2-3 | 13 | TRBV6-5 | ASSTDSFITDTQY
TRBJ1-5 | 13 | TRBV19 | ASRTDSRGNQPQH
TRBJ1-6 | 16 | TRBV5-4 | ASSLGQGVLSSHSPLH
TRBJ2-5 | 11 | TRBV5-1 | ASKPGTEETQY
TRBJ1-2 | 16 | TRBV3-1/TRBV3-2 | ASSQRSPWQGLGYGYT
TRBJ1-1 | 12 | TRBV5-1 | ASSPQVTNTEAF
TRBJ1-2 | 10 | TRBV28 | ASSWGGQGYT
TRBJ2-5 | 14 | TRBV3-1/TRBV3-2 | ASSPLRTSFQETQY
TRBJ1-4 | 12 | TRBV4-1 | ASSQVGGMEKLF
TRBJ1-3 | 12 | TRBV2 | ASSVRDSGNTIY
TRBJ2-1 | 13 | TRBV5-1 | ASSPNGGLDNEQF
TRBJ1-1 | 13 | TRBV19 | ASSITNRENTEAF
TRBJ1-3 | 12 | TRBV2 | ASSASFSGNTIY
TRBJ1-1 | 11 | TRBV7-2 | ASRGTGGWEAF
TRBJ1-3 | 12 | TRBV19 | ASSMGVKGNTIY
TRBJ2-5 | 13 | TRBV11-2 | ASSSKKTDQETQY
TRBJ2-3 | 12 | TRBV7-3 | ASSRDTDTDTQY
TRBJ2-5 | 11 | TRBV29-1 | SVGRDSQETQY
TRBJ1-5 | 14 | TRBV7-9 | ASSLWTGRRDQPQH
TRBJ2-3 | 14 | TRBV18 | ASSPRTSGGTDTQY
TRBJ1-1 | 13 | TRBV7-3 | ASSRQTGEGTEAF
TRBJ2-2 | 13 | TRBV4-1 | ASSLGQVDTGELF
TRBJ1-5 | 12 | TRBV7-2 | ASSRQGFDQPQH
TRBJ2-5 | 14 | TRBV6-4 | ASSDCSGGLVETQY
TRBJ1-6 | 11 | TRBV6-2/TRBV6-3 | ASSNSYNSPLH
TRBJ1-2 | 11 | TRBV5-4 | ASSLWQGSGYT
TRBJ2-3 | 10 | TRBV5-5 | ASSLSTDTQY
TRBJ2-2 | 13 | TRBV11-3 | ASSSGGSLSGELF
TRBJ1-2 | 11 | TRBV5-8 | ASSSDGNYGYT
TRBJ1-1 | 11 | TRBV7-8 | ASSTNKNTEAF
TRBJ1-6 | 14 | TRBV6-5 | ASSYSTGQTQTPLH
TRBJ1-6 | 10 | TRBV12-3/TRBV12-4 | ASSSGTVALH
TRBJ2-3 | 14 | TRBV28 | ASRSAGWISTDTQY
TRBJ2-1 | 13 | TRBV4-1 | ASSPRTRYTDEQF
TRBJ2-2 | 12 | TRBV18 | ASSVRQGSGELF
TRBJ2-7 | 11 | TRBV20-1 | SASSGTSGEQY
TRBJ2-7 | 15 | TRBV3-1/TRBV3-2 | ASSQLPGSLSPREQY
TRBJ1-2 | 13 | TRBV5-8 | ASSLGAGPPSGYT
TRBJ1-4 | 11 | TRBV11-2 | ASSTRPNEKLF
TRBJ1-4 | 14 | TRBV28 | ASSSPGDSTNEKLF
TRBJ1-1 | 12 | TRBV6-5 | ASKRQGADTEAF
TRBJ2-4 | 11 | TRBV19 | ASSIRTESIQY
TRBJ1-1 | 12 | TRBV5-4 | ASSSGAGNTEAF
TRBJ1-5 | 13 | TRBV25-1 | ASSSERFSNQPQH
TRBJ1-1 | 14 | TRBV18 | ASSPRPSDRGHGAF
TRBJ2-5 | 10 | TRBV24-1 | ATSQGWETQY